The entry below gives a single TCR beta chain sequence along with its context. Produced via immunoSEQ multiplex PCR; TCRdb's table is partial and in-frame only. Here the sample spans about 2,100,000 clones, about 93% being singletons. Germline lookup yields CDR1 PRHDT and CDR2 FYEKMQ (reference sequence). CDR3 length: 16 amino acids. The germline V and J ends were trimmed by 4 bases and 0 bases, with 13 bases remaining between them. These data originate in a study of shared clonotypes between healthy human individuals. Positive CCR7 selection of CD45RO-negative cells yielded the naive CD8 cells, and terminally differentiated effector memory CD45RA+ cells were excluded. The donors, healthy adults who were HIV-negative, had experienced no recent acute infections or vaccinations.

Specimen: naive CD8+ T cells from PBMCs. This clonotype was obtained from a man between 18 and 29 years old in good health. Some clones in this sample may be carry-over from other donors' samples. The genes are TRBV13 and TRBJ2-1, with D possibly TRBD2 on 6 matching bases. CDR3 amino acids: CASSSRDFSSYNEQFF. The CDR3 coding sequence is TGTGCCAGCAGCTCCCGGGACTTTAGCTCCTACAATGAGCAGTTCTTC.